This T cell receptor (beta chain) was sequenced in a study of cytomegalovirus exposure and HLA in healthy donors. General study results and limits: The likely origin of a cluster of highly shared sequence variants was a sequencing artifact. Reportedly, HLA-A and HLA-B alleles of most subjects were accurately predicted from TCR beta. Among donors in an Asian-associated ancestry cluster, a later analysis reportedly found fewer N-insertions than the roughly 610-donor mean.

Healthy people donating bone marrow made up the donors. About this clone: The target antigen is unknown.

The PCR ran on 60 Vbeta and 13 Jbeta primers. Assay used: immunoSEQ multiplex PCR; TCRdb lists only in-frame clones, some missing. Its table records some 120,000 clones. Sequenced material: PBMCs. The clonotype comes from a man aged 25-45 years in good health and CMV-seronegative.

The CDR3 is CASSGEGTEAFF. The CDR3 nucleotides are TGCGCCAGCAGCGGGGAGGGGACTGAAGCTTTCTTT. The rearrangement links TRBV5-1 to TRBJ1-1, with D perhaps matching TRBD1 (5 bases). Between the trimmed V and J ends, which lost 4 bases and 5 bases, there was a span of 9 bases. Germline V CDR1 and CDR2: SGHRS, YFSETQ. The CDR3 loop spans 12 amino acids.